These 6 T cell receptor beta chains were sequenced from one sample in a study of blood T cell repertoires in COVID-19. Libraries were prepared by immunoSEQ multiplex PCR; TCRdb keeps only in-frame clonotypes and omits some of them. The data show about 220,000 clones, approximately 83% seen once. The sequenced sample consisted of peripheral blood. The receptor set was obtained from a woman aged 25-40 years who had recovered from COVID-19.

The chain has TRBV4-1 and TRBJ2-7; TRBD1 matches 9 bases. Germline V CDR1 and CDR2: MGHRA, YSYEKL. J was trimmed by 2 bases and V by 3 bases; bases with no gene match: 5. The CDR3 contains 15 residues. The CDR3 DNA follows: TGCGCCAGCAGCCAGGGGACAGGGACGGCCTACGAGCAGTACTTC. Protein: CASSQGTGTAYEQYF.

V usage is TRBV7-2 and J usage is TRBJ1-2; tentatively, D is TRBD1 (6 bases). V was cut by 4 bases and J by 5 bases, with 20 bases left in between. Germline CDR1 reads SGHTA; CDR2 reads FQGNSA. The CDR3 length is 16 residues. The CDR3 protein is CASSYLITGLEYGYTF. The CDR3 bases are TGTGCCAGCAGCTATCTTATAACAGGGCTAGAATATGGCTACACCTTC.

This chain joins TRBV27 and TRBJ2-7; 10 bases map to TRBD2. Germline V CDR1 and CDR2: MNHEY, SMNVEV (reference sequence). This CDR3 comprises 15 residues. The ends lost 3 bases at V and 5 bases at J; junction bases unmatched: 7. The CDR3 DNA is TGTGCCAGCAGTTTCGAACTAGCGGGATTCGACGAGCAGTACTTC. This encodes CASSFELAGFDEQYF.

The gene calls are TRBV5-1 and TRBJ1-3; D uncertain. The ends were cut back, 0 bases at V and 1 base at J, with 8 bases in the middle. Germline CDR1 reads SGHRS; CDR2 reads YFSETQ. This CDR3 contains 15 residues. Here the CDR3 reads CASSLDPGSGNTIYF. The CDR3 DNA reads TGCGCCAGCAGCTTGGATCCGGGATCTGGAAACACCATATATTTT.

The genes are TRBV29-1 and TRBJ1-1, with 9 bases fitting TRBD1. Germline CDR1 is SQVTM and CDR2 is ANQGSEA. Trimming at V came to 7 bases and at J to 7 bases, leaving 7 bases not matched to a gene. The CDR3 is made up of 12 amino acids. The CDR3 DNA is TGCAGCGCCCTCCGGGACAGGGATGAAGCTTTCTTT. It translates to CSALRDRDEAFF. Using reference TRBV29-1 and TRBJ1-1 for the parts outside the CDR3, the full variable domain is SAVISQKPSRDICQRGTSLTIQCQVDSQVTMMFWYRQQPGQSLTLIATANQGSEATYESGFVIDKFPISRPNLTFSTLTVSNMSPEDSSIYLCSALRDRDEAFFGQGTRLTVV.

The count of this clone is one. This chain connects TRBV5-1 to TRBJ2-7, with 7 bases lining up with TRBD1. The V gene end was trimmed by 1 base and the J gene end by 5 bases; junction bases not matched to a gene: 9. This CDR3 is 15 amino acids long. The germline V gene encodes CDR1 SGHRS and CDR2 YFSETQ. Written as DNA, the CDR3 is TGCGCCAGCAGCTTGCTTCGGCAGGGGGACGACGAGCAGTACTTC. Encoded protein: CASSLLRQGDDEQYF.